This T cell receptor beta chain was identified during a study of beta chain features in type 1 diabetes. Study outcomes and limitations: Among patients with Type 1 diabetes, TCRB CDR3s were moderately but significantly shorter in every one of the four CD4+ subsets. More deletions and fewer insertions at VDJ junctions were found in patients with type 1 diabetes. Sequencing from cDNA could over-represent high-TCR-expressing cells.

Only a few counts were recorded for this clone. Its antigen is currently unknown. Since all of the isolated RNA was reverse transcribed, expressed TCRB transcripts were what got sequenced. Profiling relied on immunoSEQ multiplex PCR, and the TCRdb table lists in-frame clones only, not all of them. The sample shows a few hundred thousand clones, roughly 12% of them seen only once. Purity of each sorted population was above 98%. There are 13 residues in the CDR3. Germline V gives CDR1 GTSNPN, CDR2 SVGIG (reference sequence). V lost 0 bases to trimming and J lost 8 bases; unmatched junction nucleotides: 6.

The J gene is TRBJ1-2, the V gene TRBV30, with 7 bases aligning to TRBD1. The specimen sequenced was naive CD4+ T cells from blood. The source of this sequence is a woman in her late teens or twenties with type 1 diabetes. The CDR3 nucleotides are TGTGCCTGGAGTGTAAGGGACAGAGTGGGCTACACCTTC. This sequence encodes CAWSVRDRVGYTF.